The 5 T cell receptor beta chains reported below all come from one sample, sequenced in a study of identical twins. MiXCR, run by TCRdb on the 5' RACE reads, gives a single entry per CDR3 protein. The table shows around 490,000 distinct CDR3 sequences, with roughly 15% occurring only once. This sample also belongs to another study, concerning yellow fever vaccine responses in identical twins.

The source material was CD4+ T cells sorted from blood. The origin of the receptors is a woman aged 18-30 years in good health.

This clonotype was observed many times. The CDR3 is CASSSQDSDQPQHF. DNA for the CDR3: TGTGCCAGCAGCTCACAAGACAGTGATCAGCCCCAGCATTTT. This chain connects TRBV7-9 to TRBJ1-5, with TRBD1 as a possible D gene (5 bases). V lost 4 bases and J lost 5, with 12 bases in between. The V gene's germline CDR1 is SEHNR and CDR2 FQNEAQ (reference sequence). CDR3 length: 14 residues.

V gene TRBV6-4 combines with J gene TRBJ2-2; TRBD1 agrees at 8 bases. V was clipped by 2 bases and J by 1 base; unmatched bases: 12. The CDR3 covers 19 residues. The V gene's germline CDR1 is MRHNA and CDR2 SNTAGT. The CDR3 spells CASSDPNQITGGNTGELFF. The CDR3 DNA follows: TGTGCCAGCAGTGACCCAAACCAAATCACAGGGGGGAACACCGGGGAGCTGTTTTTT.

The CDR3 loop reads CSARESRADTQYF. Written as DNA, the CDR3 is TGCAGTGCTAGAGAATCTAGGGCAGATACGCAGTATTTT. The rearrangement uses TRBV20-1 and TRBJ2-3; D ambiguous. Germline V gene sequence: CDR1 DFQATT, CDR2 SNEGSKA (reference sequence). The germline V and J ends were trimmed by 0 bases and 4 bases, with 8 bases remaining between them. This CDR3 has 13 residues.

This clonotype was seen a few times. The chain employs TRBV12-3 or TRBV12-4 and TRBJ2-7; D ambiguous. The CDR3 runs to 14 residues. V lost 2 bases to trimming and J lost 3 bases, with 11 bases between them. The CDR3 region is CASSLQVYRYEQYF. CDR3 in DNA: TGTGCCAGCAGTTTACAGGTCTATCGCTACGAGCAGTACTTC.

This chain uses TRBV7-7 with TRBJ2-5; no reliable D call. Trimming left V 3 bases short and J 1 base short, with 9 bases between. The germline CDR1 and CDR2 sequences are SSHAT and FNYEAQ (reference sequence). The CDR3 totals 14 residues. The CDR3 DNA follows: TGTGCCAGCAGCTTGTCACCGGCCCAAGAGACCCAGTACTTC. Protein sequence: CASSLSPAQETQYF.